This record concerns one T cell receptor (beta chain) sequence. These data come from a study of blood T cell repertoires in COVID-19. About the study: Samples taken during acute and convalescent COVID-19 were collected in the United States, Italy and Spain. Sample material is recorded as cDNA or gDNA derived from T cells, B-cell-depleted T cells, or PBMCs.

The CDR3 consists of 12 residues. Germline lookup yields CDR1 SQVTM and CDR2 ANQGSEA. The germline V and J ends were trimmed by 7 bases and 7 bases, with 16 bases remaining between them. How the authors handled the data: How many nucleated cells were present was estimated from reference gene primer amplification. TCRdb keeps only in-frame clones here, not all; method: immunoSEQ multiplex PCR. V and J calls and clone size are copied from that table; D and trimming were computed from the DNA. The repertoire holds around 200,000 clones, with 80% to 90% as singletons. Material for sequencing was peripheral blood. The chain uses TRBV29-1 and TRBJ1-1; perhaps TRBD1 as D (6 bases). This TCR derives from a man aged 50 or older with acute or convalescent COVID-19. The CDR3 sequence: CSAITGPGEAFF. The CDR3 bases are TGCAGCGCGATAACAGGGCCTGGTGAAGCTTTCTTT.